The 20 T cell receptor beta chains in this list originate from one sample, sequenced in a study of CD8+ T cells in alopecia areata. It was cDNA, reverse transcribed from extracted RNA, that served as the sequencing template. Generated by immunoSEQ multiplex PCR, the TCRdb table keeps only in-frame clones and is missing some. The data contain roughly 250,000 clones, roughly two thirds of them singletons. The specimen comprised CD4+ T cells sorted from blood, sampled at week 0. The receptor set was obtained from a human donor with alopecia areata.

CDR3 sequence reads: CASSQAGAGSDTQYF. CDR3 nucleotide sequence: TGCGCCAGCAGCCAGGCGGGGGCCGGCTCAGATACGCAGTATTTT. The V call is TRBV4-3, the J call TRBJ2-3, with D possibly matching TRBD2 (7 bases). The CDR3 covers 15 residues. CDR1 LGHNA and CDR2 YSLEER come from the germline V gene. The V end lost 3 bases, the J end lost 4 bases, and 14 bases lay between the germline ends.

This clone was detected only a few times. The gene calls are TRBV29-1 and TRBJ2-1, with D hard to call. This CDR3 is 14 amino acids long. Trimming left V 0 bases short and J 7 bases short, with 13 bases between. Looked up from germline, CDR1 is SQVTM and CDR2 is ANQGSEA. The CDR3, as DNA: TGCAGCGTTGAAGAAATCGCTACCTTAAATGAGCAGTTCTTC. Protein: CSVEEIATLNEQFF.

This clone was recorded once. The chain links TRBV29-1 to TRBJ1-3; no reliable D call. The germline gives CDR1 SQVTM, CDR2 ANQGSEA. Trimming removed 6 bases from V and 4 bases from J, with 13 bases in between. The CDR3 has 13 amino acids. This CDR3 reads CSVQDGLGNTIYF. CDR3 DNA sequence: TGCAGCGTCCAGGACGGCTTAGGAAACACCATATATTTT. Complete variable domain (other parts from reference TRBV29-1 and TRBJ1-3): SAVISQKPSRDICQRGTSLTIQCQVDSQVTMMFWYRQQPGQSLTLIATANQGSEATYESGFVIDKFPISRPNLTFSTLTVSNMSPEDSSIYLCSVQDGLGNTIYFGEGSWLTVV.

This clone was picked up one time. The chain links TRBV29-1 to TRBJ2-1; possible D gene TRBD2, 6 bases. V lost 6 bases to trimming and J lost 2 bases, with 20 bases between them. The CDR3 consists of 16 residues. CDR1 and CDR2 from the germline V gene are SQVTM and ANQGSEA. The CDR3 region has the DNA TGCAGCGTGGAATTGCCGGGGGTTGGGACCTACAATGAGCAGTTCTTC. Protein product: CSVELPGVGTYNEQFF.

The V gene is TRBV5-6, the J gene TRBJ2-1; 11 bases match TRBD2. Trimming removed 2 bases from V and 6 bases from J; junction bases left unmatched: 10. The CDR3 is 17 residues long. In germline, CDR1 is SGHDT, CDR2 YYEEEE. The CDR3 spells CASSLRAGTSGINEQFF. CDR3 DNA: TGTGCCAGCAGCTTACGAGCCGGGACTAGCGGAATCAATGAGCAGTTCTTC.

The rearrangement links TRBV20-1 to TRBJ2-5; perhaps TRBD2 as D (5 bases). The germline V and J ends were trimmed by 6 bases and 9 bases, with 14 bases remaining between them. CDR3 length: 11 residues. The germline V gene has CDR1 DFQATT and CDR2 SNEGSKA (reference sequence). CDR3 DNA: TGCAGTGCCAAGGCCGGGGTGGCCCAGTACTTC. Protein: CSAKAGVAQYF.

V is TRBV4-3 and J is TRBJ2-5; D may correspond to TRBD1 or TRBD2 (6 bases each). CDR3 size: 14 residues. V lost 1 base, J lost 4 bases, and 10 bases lay in between. Germline-derived CDR1 and CDR2 are LGHNA and YSLEER. CDR3 in DNA: TGCGCCAGCAGCCAAGGGGGGGCCGGAGAGACCCAGTACTTC. Residues: CASSQGGAGETQYF.

The chain combines TRBV30 with TRBJ2-5; TRBD1 is a possible D gene (5 bases). The CDR3 runs 12 residues. V was trimmed by 8 bases and J by 0 bases, leaving 10 bases between them. Germline CDR1 and CDR2: GTSNPN and SVGIG (reference sequence). CDR3 amino acids: CALDRNQETQYF. CDR3 sequence (DNA): TGTGCCCTCGACAGAAACCAAGAGACCCAGTACTTC.

The chain is built from TRBV5-1 and TRBJ2-3; weak D call: TRBD2 (5 bases). Trimming took off 0 bases at V and 2 bases at J, with 13 bases between the two ends. Germline V lookup: CDR1 SGHRS, CDR2 YFSETQ. This CDR3 spans 16 amino acids. CDR3 protein: CASSLEVGLPTDTQYF. In nucleotides, the CDR3 is TGCGCCAGCAGCTTGGAAGTTGGACTTCCCACAGATACGCAGTATTTT.

The chain combines TRBV7-2 with TRBJ2-1, with 7 bases aligning to TRBD1. Unmatched junction bases numbered 1, after V lost 2 bases and J lost 6 bases. The CDR3 consists of 13 residues. Germline values: CDR1 SGHTA, CDR2 FQGNSA. CDR3 DNA sequence: TGTGCCAGCAGCTTATCAGGGGGCAATGAGCAGTTCTTC. Amino acid sequence: CASSLSGGNEQFF.

This clone has just a few counts. J is TRBJ2-7 and V is TRBV28; D is tentatively TRBD1 or TRBD2 (5 bases each). Germline V gene sequence: CDR1 MDHEN, CDR2 SYDVKM. Deletions cut 7 bases from V and 6 bases from J, with 13 bases between. CDR3 size: 12 residues. The CDR3 is CASTTAAGEQYF. As DNA, the CDR3 is TGTGCCAGCACGACAGCGGCGGGCGAGCAGTACTTC.

The chain couples TRBV7-9 to TRBJ2-5; possibly TRBD1 or TRBD2 for D (5 bases each). V was trimmed by 3 bases and J by 5 bases, leaving 10 bases between them. Germline CDR1 is SEHNR and CDR2 is FQNEAQ (reference sequence). The CDR3 runs 13 residues. As DNA, the CDR3 is TGTGCCAGCAGCTTGTCGGGACGCGAGACCCAGTACTTC. Translation gives CASSLSGRETQYF.

The J gene is TRBJ2-2, the V gene TRBV13; TRBD1 matches 10 bases. The CDR3 has 15 amino acids. The germline V gene has CDR1 PRHDT and CDR2 FYEKMQ (reference sequence). After removal of 3 bases from V and 5 bases from J, the junction contained 3 bases not matched to a gene. CDR3 protein: CASSLGQGLTGELFF. The CDR3 DNA follows: TGTGCCAGCAGCTTGGGACAGGGGCTAACCGGGGAGCTGTTTTTT.

Worth noting for this clone: The sample has other DNA sequences that encode this CDR3 too. The chain recombines TRBV9 with TRBJ1-6; 8 nucleotides agree with TRBD1. CDR3 size: 15 residues. V shed 2 bases, J shed 7 bases, and the junction held 5 bases outside the gene matches. Germline assignment: CDR1 SGDLS and CDR2 YYNGEE. CDR3 region: CASSVGQGSNSPLHF. The CDR3 DNA follows: TGTGCCAGCAGCGTCGGACAGGGATCGAATTCACCCCTCCACTTT. Full variable domain (missing parts from reference TRBV9 and TRBJ1-6): DSGVTQTPKHLITATGQRVTLRCSPRSGDLSVYWYQQSLDQGLQFLIQYYNGEERAKGNILERFSAQQFPDLHSELNLSSLELGDSALYFCASSVGQGSNSPLHFGNGTRLTVT.

This clone has just a few counts. This chain uses TRBV7-2 with TRBJ2-7; the D gene is possibly TRBD2 (6 bases). There are 14 residues in the CDR3. The germline V and J ends were trimmed by 5 bases and 2 bases, with 13 bases remaining between them. Looked up from germline, CDR1 is SGHTA and CDR2 is FQGNSA. The CDR3 coding sequence is TGTGCCAGCAGCCCACTCGGGAGAACCTACGAGCAGTACTTC. Protein: CASSPLGRTYEQYF.

The chain recombines TRBV18 with TRBJ2-7; D might be TRBD1 (6 bases). V lost 3 bases and J 6 bases, leaving 9 bases between the germline ends. Germline V CDR1 and CDR2: KGHSH, LQKENI. The CDR3 is 12 residues long. The CDR3 region is CASSPQGIEQYF. In nucleotides, the CDR3 is TGTGCCAGCTCACCGCAGGGGATCGAGCAGTACTTC.

J is TRBJ2-5 and V is TRBV30; D may be TRBD1 or TRBD2 (5 bases each). This CDR3 comprises 13 residues. Germline loops: CDR1 GTSNPN, CDR2 SVGIG (reference sequence). Trimming removed 2 bases from V and 5 bases from J, with 12 bases in between. The CDR3 spells CAWSPGAPETQYF. CDR3 nucleotides: TGTGCCTGGAGTCCCGGGGCGCCTGAGACCCAGTACTTC.

In its sample, this clone was seen a few times. This chain joins TRBV18 and TRBJ2-2, with a tentative D call TRBD1 (6 bases). CDR1 is KGHSH, CDR2 LQKENI, per germline. The V and J ends lost 3 bases and 0 bases respectively, with 11 bases between them. CDR3 length: 16 amino acids. The DNA for the CDR3 is TGTGCCAGCTCACCGTTGGACAGCGCGAACACCGGGGAGCTGTTTTTT. Its translation: CASSPLDSANTGELFF.

To note about this clone: This CDR3 is also generated by other DNA sequences in the sample. The J gene is TRBJ1-1, the V gene TRBV30, with a weak D call TRBD1 (5 bases). The CDR3 spans 13 residues. The V and J ends lost 0 bases and 2 bases respectively, with 7 bases between them. The germline V gene has CDR1 GTSNPN and CDR2 SVGIG (reference sequence). CDR3 DNA: TGTGCCTGGAGTGTAGGGGTTAACACTGAAGCTTTCTTT. Translation: CAWSVGVNTEAFF.

The V gene is TRBV15, the J gene TRBJ2-1; 7 nucleotides align to TRBD1. V dropped 10 bases and J dropped 5; count of bases not matched to a gene: 5. The germline V gene encodes CDR1 LNHNV and CDR2 YYDKDF (reference sequence). The CDR3 length is 12 residues. CDR3 DNA sequence: TGTGCCATCGCCGGGACAGACAATGAGCAGTTCTTC. Residues: CAIAGTDNEQFF.